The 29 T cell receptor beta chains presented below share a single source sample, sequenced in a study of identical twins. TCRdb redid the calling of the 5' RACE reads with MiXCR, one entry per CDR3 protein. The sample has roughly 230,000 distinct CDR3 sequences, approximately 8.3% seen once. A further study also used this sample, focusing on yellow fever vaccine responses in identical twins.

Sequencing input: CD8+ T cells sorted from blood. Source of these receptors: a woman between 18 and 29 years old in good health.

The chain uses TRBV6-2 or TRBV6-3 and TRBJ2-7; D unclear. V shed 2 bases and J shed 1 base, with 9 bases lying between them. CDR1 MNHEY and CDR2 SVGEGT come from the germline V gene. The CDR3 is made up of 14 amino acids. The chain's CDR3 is CASSYGEASYEQYF. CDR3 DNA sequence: TGTGCCAGCAGTTACGGTGAGGCGTCCTACGAGCAGTACTTC.

The CDR3 sequence: CASSLSGGPADTQYF. The CDR3 coding sequence is TGTGCCAGCAGCTTAAGCGGGGGCCCCGCAGATACGCAGTATTTT. The chain recombines TRBV7-3 with TRBJ2-3; tentatively, D is TRBD2 (7 bases). V lost 1 base, J lost 4 bases, and 12 bases lay in between. Germline assignment: CDR1 SGHTA and CDR2 FQGTGA. This CDR3 spans 15 amino acids.

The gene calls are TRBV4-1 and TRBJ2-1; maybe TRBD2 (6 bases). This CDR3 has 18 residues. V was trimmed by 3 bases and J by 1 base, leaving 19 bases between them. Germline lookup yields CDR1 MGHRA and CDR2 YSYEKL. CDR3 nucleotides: TGCGCCAGCAGCCACCTAGTCAGGGAGGCCGGGTCCTACAATGAGCAGTTCTTC. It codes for CASSHLVREAGSYNEQFF.

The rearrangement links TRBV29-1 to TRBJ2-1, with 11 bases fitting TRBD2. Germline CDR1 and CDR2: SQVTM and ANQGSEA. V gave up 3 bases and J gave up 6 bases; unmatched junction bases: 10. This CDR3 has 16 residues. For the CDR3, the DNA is TGCAGCGTTGATTGGCTAGCGGGAGGCGGGGTCAATGAGCAGTTCTTC. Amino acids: CSVDWLAGGGVNEQFF.

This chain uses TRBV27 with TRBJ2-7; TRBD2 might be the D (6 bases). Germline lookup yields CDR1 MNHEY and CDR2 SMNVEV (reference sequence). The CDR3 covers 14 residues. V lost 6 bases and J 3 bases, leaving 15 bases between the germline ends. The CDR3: CASSPVGSGYEQYF. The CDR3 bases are TGTGCCAGCAGCCCCGTGGGTAGCGGCTACGAGCAGTACTTC.

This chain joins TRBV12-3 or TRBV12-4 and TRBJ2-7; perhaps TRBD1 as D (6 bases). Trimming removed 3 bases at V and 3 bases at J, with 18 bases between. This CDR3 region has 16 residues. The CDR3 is CASSFEGDLFDYEQYF. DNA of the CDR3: TGTGCCAGCAGTTTTGAGGGGGACCTATTCGACTACGAGCAGTACTTC.

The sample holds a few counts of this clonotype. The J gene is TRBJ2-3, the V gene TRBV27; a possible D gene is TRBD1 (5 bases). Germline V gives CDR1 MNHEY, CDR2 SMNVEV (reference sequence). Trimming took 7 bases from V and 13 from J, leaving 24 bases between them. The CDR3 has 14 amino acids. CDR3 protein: CASTPKGATYLEYF. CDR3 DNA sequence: TGTGCCAGCACCCCAAAAGGGGCGACTTATTTAGAGTATTTT.

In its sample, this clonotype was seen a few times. The CDR3 DNA is TGTGCCAGCAGTTACGGGTCTAGCGGGGGGGATGAGCAGTTCTTC. As protein: CASSYGSSGGDEQFF. The V call is TRBV6-5, the J call TRBJ2-1; the match to TRBD2 covers 12 bases. The trim removed 2 bases at V and 8 bases at J, leaving 4 bases unmatched. Per the germline V gene, CDR1 is MNHEY and CDR2 is SVGAGI. This CDR3 region has 15 residues.

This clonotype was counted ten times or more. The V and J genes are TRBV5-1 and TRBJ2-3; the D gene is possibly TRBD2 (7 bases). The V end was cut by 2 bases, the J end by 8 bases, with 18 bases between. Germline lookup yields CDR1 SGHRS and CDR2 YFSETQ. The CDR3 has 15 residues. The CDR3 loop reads CASSFTGGLGGTQYF. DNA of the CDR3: TGCGCCAGCAGCTTCACGGGGGGCCTTGGGGGTACGCAGTATTTT.

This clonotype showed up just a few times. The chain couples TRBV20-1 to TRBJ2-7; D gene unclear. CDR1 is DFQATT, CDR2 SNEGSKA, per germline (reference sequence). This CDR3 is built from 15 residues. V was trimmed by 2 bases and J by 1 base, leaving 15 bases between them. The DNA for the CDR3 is TGCAGTGCTAGAACCGCCAGGTCCTCTTCCTACGAGCAGTACTTC. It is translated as CSARTARSSSYEQYF.

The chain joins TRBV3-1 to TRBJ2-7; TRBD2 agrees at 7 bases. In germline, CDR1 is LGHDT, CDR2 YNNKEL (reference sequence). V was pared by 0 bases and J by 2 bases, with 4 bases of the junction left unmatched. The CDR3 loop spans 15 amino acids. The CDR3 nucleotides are TGTGCCAGCAGCCAAGATCTCGGGGGGACCTACGAGCAGTACTTC. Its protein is CASSQDLGGTYEQYF.

As DNA, the CDR3 is TGTGCCAGCAGCTCCACTGGGTTAGGGGGCTACGAGCAGTACTTC. It yields the protein CASSSTGLGGYEQYF. The J gene is TRBJ2-7, the V gene TRBV7-9; tentative D call: TRBD1 (6 bases). V gave up 4 bases and J gave up 3 bases, with 16 bases separating them. Germline CDR1 reads SEHNR; CDR2 reads FQNEAQ (reference sequence). This CDR3 comprises 15 residues.

CDR3 sequence (DNA): TGTGCCAGCAGACCTTTAGCGGGAGGGCCTGATGATACGCAGTATTTT. This codes for CASRPLAGGPDDTQYF. The chain employs TRBV27 and TRBJ2-3; 11 positions agree with TRBD2. CDR1 and CDR2 (germline): MNHEY, SMNVEV (reference sequence). V shed 6 bases, J shed 6 bases, and the junction held 11 bases outside the gene matches. CDR3 size: 16 residues.

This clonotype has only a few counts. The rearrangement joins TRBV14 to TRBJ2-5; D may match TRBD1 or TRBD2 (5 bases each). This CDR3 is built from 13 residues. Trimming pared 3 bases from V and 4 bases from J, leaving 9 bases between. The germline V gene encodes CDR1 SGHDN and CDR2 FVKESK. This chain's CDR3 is CASSHWGRETQYF. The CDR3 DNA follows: TGTGCCAGCAGCCATTGGGGGAGAGAGACCCAGTACTTC.

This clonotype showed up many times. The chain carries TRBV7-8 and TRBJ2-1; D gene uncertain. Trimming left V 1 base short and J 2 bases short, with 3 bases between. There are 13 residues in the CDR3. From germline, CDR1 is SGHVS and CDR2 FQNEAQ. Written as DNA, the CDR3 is TGTGCCAGCAGCTTAGACACCTACAATGAGCAGTTCTTC. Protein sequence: CASSLDTYNEQFF.

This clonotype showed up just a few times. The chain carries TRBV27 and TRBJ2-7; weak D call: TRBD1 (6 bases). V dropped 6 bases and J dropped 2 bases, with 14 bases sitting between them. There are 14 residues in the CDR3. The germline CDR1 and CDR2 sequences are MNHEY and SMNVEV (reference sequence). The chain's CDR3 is CASSYDRRAYEQYF. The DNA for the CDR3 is TGTGCCAGCAGCTATGACAGGAGAGCCTACGAGCAGTACTTC.

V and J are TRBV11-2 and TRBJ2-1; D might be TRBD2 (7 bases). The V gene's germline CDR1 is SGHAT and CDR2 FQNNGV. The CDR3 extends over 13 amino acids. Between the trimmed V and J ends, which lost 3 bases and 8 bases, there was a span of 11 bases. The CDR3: CASSFGGAYEQFF. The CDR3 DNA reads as TGTGCCAGCAGCTTTGGGGGGGCCTATGAGCAGTTCTTC.

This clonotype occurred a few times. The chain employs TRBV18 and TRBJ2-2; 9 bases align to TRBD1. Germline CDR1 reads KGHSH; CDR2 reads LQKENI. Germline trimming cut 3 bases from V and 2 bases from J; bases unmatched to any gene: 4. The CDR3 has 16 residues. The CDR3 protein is CASSPTGQGNTGELFF. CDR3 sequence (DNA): TGTGCCAGCTCACCGACGGGACAGGGAAACACCGGGGAGCTGTTTTTT. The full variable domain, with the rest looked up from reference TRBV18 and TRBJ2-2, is NAGVMQNPRHLVRRRGQEARLRCSPMKGHSHVYWYRQLPEEGLKFMVYLQKENIIDESGMPKERFSAEFPKEGPSILRIQQVVRGDSAAYFCASSPTGQGNTGELFFGEGSRLTVL.

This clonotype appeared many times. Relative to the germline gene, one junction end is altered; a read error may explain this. The CDR3 is CASSLEGSNQPQHF. DNA of the CDR3: TGTGCCAGCAGCTTGGAGGGAAGCAATCAGCCCCAGCATTTT. The V call is TRBV5-1, the J call TRBJ1-5; no clear D. This CDR3 has 14 residues. The germline V gene encodes CDR1 SGHRS and CDR2 YFSETQ.

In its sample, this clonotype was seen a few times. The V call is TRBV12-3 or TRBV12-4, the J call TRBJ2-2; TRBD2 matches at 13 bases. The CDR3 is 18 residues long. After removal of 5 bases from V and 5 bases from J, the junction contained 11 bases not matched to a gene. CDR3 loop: CASSGPGLAGVWTGELFF. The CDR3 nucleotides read TGTGCCAGCAGTGGTCCAGGACTAGCGGGAGTTTGGACCGGGGAGCTGTTTTTT.

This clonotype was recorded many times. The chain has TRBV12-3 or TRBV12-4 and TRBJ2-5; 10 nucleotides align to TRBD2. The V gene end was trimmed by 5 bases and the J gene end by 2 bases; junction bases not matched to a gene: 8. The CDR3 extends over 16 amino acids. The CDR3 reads CASSALAGETQETQYF. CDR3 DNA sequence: TGTGCCAGCAGTGCCCTAGCGGGGGAGACGCAAGAGACCCAGTACTTC.

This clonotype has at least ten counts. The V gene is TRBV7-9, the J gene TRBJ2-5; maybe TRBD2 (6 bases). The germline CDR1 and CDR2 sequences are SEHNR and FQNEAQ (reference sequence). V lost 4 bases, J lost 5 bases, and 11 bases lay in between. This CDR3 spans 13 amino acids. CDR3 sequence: CASSWAGRETQYF. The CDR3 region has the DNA TGTGCCAGCAGCTGGGCAGGGAGGGAGACCCAGTACTTC.

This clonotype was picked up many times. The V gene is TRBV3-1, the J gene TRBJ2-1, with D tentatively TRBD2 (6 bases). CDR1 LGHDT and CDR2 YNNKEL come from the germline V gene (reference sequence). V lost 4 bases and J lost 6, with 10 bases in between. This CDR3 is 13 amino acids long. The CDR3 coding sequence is TGTGCCAGCAGCCTCGGGACTTTCAATGAGCAGTTCTTC. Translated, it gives CASSLGTFNEQFF.

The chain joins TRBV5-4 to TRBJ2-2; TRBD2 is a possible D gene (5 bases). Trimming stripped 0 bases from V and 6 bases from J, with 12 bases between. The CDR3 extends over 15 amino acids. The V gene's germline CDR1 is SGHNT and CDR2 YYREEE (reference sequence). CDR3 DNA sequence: TGTGCCAGCAGCTTGGGAGCGGATCCTCCCGGGGAGCTGTTTTTT. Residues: CASSLGADPPGELFF.

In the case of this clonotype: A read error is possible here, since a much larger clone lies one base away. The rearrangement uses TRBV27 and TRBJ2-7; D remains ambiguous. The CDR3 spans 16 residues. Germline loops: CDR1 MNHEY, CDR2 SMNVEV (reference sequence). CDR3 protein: CASSSRASRSSHEQYF. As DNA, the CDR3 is TGTGCCAGCAGTTCCCGTGCGTCCCGCAGCTCCCACGAGCAGTACTTC.

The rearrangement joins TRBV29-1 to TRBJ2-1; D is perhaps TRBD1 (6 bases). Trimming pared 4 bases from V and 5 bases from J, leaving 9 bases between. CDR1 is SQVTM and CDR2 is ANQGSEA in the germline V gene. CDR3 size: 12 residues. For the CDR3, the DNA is TGCAGCGTTGCCCCAGGGGACAATGAGCAGTTCTTC. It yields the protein CSVAPGDNEQFF.

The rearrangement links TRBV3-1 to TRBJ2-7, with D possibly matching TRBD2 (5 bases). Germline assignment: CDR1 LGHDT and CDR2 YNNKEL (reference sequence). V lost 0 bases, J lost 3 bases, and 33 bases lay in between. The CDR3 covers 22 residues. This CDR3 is CASSQDQFRFGLRPLHYYEQYF. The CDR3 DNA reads TGTGCCAGCAGCCAAGATCAGTTTAGGTTCGGACTGCGGCCTCTCCACTACTACGAGCAGTACTTC.

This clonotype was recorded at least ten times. In DNA form, the CDR3 reads TGTGCCAGCAGCTTATGGGGGACAGCTTACGAGCAGTACTTC. It codes for CASSLWGTAYEQYF. This chain uses TRBV7-8 with TRBJ2-7; 7 bases agree with TRBD1. The CDR3 totals 14 residues. Germline V gene data show CDR1 as SGHVS and CDR2 as FQNEAQ. Trimming removed 2 bases from V and 4 bases from J; junction bases left unmatched: 5.

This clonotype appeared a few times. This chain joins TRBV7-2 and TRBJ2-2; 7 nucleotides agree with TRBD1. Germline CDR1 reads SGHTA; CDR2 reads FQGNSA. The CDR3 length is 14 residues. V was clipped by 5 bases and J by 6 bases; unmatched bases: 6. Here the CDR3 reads CASSQGVGAGELFF. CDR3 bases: TGTGCCAGCAGCCAGGGGGTCGGTGCCGGGGAGCTGTTTTTT. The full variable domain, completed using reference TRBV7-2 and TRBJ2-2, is GAGVSQSPSNKVTEKGKDVELRCDPISGHTALYWYRQSLGQGLEFLIYFQGNSAPDKSGLPSDRFSAERTGGSVSTLTIQRTQQEDSAVYLCASSQGVGAGELFFGEGSRLTVL.